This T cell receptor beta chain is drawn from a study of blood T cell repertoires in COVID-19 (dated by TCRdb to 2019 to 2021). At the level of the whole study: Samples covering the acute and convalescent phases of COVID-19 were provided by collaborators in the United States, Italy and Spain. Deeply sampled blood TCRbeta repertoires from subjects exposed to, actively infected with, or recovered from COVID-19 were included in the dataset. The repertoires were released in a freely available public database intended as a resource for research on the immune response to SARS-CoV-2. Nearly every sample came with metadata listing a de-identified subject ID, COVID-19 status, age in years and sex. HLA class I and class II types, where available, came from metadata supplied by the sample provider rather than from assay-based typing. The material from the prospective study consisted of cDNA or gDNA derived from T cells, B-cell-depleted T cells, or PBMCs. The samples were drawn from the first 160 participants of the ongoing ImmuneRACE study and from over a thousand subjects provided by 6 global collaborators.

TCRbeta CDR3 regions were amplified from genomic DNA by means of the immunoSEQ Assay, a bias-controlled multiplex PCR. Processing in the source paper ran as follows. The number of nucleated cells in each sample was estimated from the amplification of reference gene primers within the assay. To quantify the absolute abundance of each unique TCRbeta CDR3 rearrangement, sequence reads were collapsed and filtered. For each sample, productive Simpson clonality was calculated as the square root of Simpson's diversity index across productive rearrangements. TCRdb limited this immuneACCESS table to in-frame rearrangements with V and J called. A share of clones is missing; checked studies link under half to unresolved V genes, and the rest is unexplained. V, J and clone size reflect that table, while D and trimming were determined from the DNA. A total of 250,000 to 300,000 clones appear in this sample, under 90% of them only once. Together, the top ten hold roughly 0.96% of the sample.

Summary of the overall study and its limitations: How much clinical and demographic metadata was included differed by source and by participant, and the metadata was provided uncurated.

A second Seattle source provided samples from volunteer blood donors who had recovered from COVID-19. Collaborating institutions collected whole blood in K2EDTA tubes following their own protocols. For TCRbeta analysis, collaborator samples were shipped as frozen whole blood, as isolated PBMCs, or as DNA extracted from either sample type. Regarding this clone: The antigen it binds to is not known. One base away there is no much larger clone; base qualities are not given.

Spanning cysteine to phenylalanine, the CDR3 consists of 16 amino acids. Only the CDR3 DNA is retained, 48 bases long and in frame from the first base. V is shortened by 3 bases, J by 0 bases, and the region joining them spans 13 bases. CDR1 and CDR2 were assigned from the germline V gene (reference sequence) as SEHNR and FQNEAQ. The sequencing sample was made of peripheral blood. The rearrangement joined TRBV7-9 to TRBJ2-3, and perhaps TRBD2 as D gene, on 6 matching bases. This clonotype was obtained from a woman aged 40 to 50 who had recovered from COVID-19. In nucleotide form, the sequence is TGTGCCAGCAGCTTGGGGGGAGCGCGAAGCACAGATACGCAGTATTTT. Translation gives CASSLGGARSTDTQYF.